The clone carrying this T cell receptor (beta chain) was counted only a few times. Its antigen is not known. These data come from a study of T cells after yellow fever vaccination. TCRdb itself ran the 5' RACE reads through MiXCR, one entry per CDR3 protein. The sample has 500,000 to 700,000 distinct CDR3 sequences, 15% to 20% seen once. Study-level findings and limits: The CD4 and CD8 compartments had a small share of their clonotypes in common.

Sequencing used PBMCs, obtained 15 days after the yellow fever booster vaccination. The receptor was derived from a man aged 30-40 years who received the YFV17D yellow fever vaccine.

The CDR3: CSVAFRADTQYF. CDR3 coding DNA: TGCAGCGTTGCCTTCAGGGCAGATACGCAGTATTTT. This rearrangement joins TRBV29-1 to TRBJ2-3, with D perhaps matching TRBD1 (5 bases). Trimming cost V 4 bases and J 4 bases, with 9 bases left between them. The CDR3 has 12 amino acids. Germline V lookup: CDR1 SQVTM, CDR2 ANQGSEA.